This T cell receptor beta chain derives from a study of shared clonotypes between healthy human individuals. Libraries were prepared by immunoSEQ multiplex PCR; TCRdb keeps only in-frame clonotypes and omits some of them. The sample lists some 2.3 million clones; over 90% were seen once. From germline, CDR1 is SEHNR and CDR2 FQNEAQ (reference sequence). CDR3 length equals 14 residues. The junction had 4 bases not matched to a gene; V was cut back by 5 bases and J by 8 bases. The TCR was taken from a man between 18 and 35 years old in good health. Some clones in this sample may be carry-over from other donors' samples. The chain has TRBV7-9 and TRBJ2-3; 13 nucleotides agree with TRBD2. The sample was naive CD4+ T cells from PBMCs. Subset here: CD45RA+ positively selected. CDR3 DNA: TGTGCCAGCAGCCCTGGACTAGCGGGAGTTACGCAGTATTTT. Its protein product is CASSPGLAGVTQYF.